The rows below give T cell receptor beta chains drawn from one sample of a study of blood T cell repertoires in COVID-19. Only in-frame clones appear in the TCRdb table, and some are missing; sequencing was by immunoSEQ multiplex PCR. The repertoire includes 250,000 to 350,000 clones, 87% of them detected once, and under 6% sits in the top ten. The sample comprised PBMCs or T cells enriched from blood (not recorded which). The source of these receptors is a woman aged 25 to 39 who had recovered from COVID-19. The CDR3 runs from the conserved cysteine through the conserved F or W. The D gene is left open where the match is weak. For some rows the clone size is stated as once, few or many, or as a class when expanded; others skip it.

TRBV30	-	-	TRBJ1-6	TGTGCCTGGAGTGTGTCCCTCGCGGGTCTGGGGAATTCACCCCTCCACTTT	CAWSVSLAGLGNSPLHF
TRBV9	many	TRBD1	TRBJ1-3	TGTGCCAGCAGCCCAGGACAGGGACCCTCTGGAAACACCATATATTTT	CASSPGQGPSGNTIYF
TRBV15	-	-	TRBJ2-2	TGTGCCACCAGCCCAGGGGCCGGGGAGCTGTTTTTT	CATSPGAGELFF
TRBV7-9	-	TRBD2	TRBJ2-6	TGTGCCAGCAGCCGCGGGACTAGCGGGGGCCGGGGGGCCAACGTCCTGACTTTC	CASSRGTSGGRGANVLTF
TRBV30	-	-	TRBJ1-2	TGTGCCTGGACCAGGGCGAAGCTGGATGGCTACACCTTC	CAWTRAKLDGYTF
TRBV6-5	-	-	TRBJ1-4	TGTGCCAGCAGTTACTCGGGCAGGGATAATGAAAAACTGTTTTTT	CASSYSGRDNEKLFF
TRBV10-3	-	-	TRBJ1-5	TGTGCCATCAGTGCGGGGTTACGGGATCAGCCCCAGCATTTT	CAISAGLRDQPQHF
TRBV24-1	-	TRBD1	TRBJ2-7	TGTGCCACCAGTGACCCCATGACAGGGTTGAACGAGCAGTACTTC	CATSDPMTGLNEQYF
TRBV6-2/TRBV6-3	once	TRBD1	TRBJ1-2	TGTGCCAGCAGTTACCCCGGGACAGGCTATGGCTACACCTTC	CASSYPGTGYGYTF
TRBV7-9	few	TRBD1	TRBJ2-3	TGTGCCAGCAGCCAACTTCCAGGACAGGGCACAGATACGCAGTATTTT	CASSQLPGQGTDTQYF
TRBV7-9	-	TRBD1	TRBJ2-1	TGTGCCAGCAGCTTAGGGACCGACAGGGGTCAGTTCTTC	CASSLGTDRGQFF
TRBV7-2	-	TRBD1	TRBJ2-1	TGTGCCAGCAGCCGGGACAGGGGTATTTACAATGAGCAGTTCTTC	CASSRDRGIYNEQFF
TRBV5-8	-	-	TRBJ2-5	TGTGCCAGCAGCGTCTACCAAGAGACCCAGTACTTC	CASSVYQETQYF
TRBV10-3	-	TRBD1	TRBJ1-1	TGTGCCATCAGTGAGTCGACAGGGAGAAACACTGAAGCTTTCTTT	CAISESTGRNTEAFF
TRBV9	-	TRBD1	TRBJ1-2	TGTGCCAGCAGCCCAGAACCGGGACAGCTTAACTATGGCTACACCTTC	CASSPEPGQLNYGYTF
TRBV4-1	-	-	TRBJ1-5	TGCGCCAGCAGCCAAGACCCGCCAGCTAGTTCTAGCAATCAGCCCCAGCATTTT	CASSQDPPASSSNQPQHF
TRBV5-1	-	-	TRBJ2-4	TGCGCCAGCTCGGAGGGACAGAATTCAAACATTCAGTACTTC	CASSEGQNSNIQYF
TRBV9	-	TRBD1	TRBJ1-3	TGTGCCAGCAGCGTACAGGGGGCGACTGGAAACACCATATATTTT	CASSVQGATGNTIYF
TRBV13	-	TRBD2	TRBJ2-7	TGTGCCAGCAGCTCCCCGGCGGCGGGGGTTCGGTACGAGCAGTACTTC	CASSSPAAGVRYEQYF
TRBV19	-	TRBD1	TRBJ2-1	TGTGCCAGTAGTATACCCCCAACACCGACAGGGGGATTATACAATGAGCAGTTCTTC	CASSIPPTPTGGLYNEQFF
TRBV11-3	-	TRBD1	TRBJ2-2	TGTGCCAGCAGCTTTAGGACAGGGGGCCCCGGGGAGCTGTTTTTT	CASSFRTGGPGELFF
TRBV19	-	TRBD1	TRBJ1-2	TGTGCCAGTAGTATAAGGGGCCAGGGGGAAGTTGGCTACACCTTC	CASSIRGQGEVGYTF
TRBV4-1	-	-	TRBJ1-4	TGCGCCAGCAGCCAAGTTACACGGAGGTTCGATGAAAAACTGTTTTTT	CASSQVTRRFDEKLFF
TRBV29-1	-	TRBD1	TRBJ1-1	TGCAGCGGCCGAGGACAGGGGCGGGTCGGGAACACTGAAGCTTTCTTT	CSGRGQGRVGNTEAFF
TRBV5-1	-	TRBD1	TRBJ2-5	TGCGCCAGCAGCGTGGGTACAGGGGCGTTTGGAGAGACCCAGTACTTC	CASSVGTGAFGETQYF
TRBV7-8	-	-	TRBJ1-5	TGTGCCAGCAGCTTATTGGGGAGGCCCCAGCATTTT	CASSLLGRPQHF
TRBV4-1	few	-	TRBJ1-2	TGCGCCAGCAGCCAAGTGGCGGGGGCCTGGTCTGGCTACACCTTC	CASSQVAGAWSGYTF
TRBV5-4	once	TRBD1	TRBJ1-2	TGTGCCAGCAGCTCTACCGGGACAGGGGATGGCTACACCTTC	CASSSTGTGDGYTF
TRBV5-6	-	-	TRBJ1-2	TGTGCCAGCAGCCGTCGGGGGTTTGGCTACACCTTC	CASSRRGFGYTF
TRBV13	-	TRBD1	TRBJ1-4	TGTGCCAGCAGCTTAAGGGACAGTTATGAAAAACTGTTTTTT	CASSLRDSYEKLFF
TRBV3-1/TRBV3-2	-	TRBD1	TRBJ1-1	TGTGCCAGCAGCCTAACAGGGGGAAGGACTGAAGCTTTCTTT	CASSLTGGRTEAFF
TRBV5-1	once	TRBD1	TRBJ1-2	TGCGCCAGCAGCAACCGGGACAGTGCTAACTATGGCTACACCTTC	CASSNRDSANYGYTF
TRBV4-1	-	TRBD1	TRBJ2-7	TGCGCCAGCAGCCACACCGGGACAGGGGGCTACGAGCAGTACTTC	CASSHTGTGGYEQYF
TRBV2	-	TRBD2	TRBJ2-1	TGTGCCAGCAGTGAACCCCGGACTAGCGGGGGGGATTACAATGAGCAGTTCTTC	CASSEPRTSGGDYNEQFF
TRBV27	-	-	TRBJ1-2	TGTGCCAGCAGGGGAGGAGCCTACTATGGCTACACCTTC	CASRGGAYYGYTF
TRBV28	-	TRBD1	TRBJ1-3	TGTGCCAGCAGTCAAGGGGGCAGTGGAAACACCATATATTTT	CASSQGGSGNTIYF
TRBV11-2	once	-	TRBJ2-5	TGTGCCAGCAGCTTAGACTTCCAAGAGACCCAGTACTTC	CASSLDFQETQYF
TRBV7-9	-	TRBD2	TRBJ2-5	TGTGCCAGCAGCCCTAGCGGGGGGGCAGGAGAGACCCAGTACTTC	CASSPSGGAGETQYF
TRBV5-8	-	-	TRBJ1-2	TGTGCCAGCAGCCCACAGGGCGTCGGTAACTATGGCTACACCTTC	CASSPQGVGNYGYTF